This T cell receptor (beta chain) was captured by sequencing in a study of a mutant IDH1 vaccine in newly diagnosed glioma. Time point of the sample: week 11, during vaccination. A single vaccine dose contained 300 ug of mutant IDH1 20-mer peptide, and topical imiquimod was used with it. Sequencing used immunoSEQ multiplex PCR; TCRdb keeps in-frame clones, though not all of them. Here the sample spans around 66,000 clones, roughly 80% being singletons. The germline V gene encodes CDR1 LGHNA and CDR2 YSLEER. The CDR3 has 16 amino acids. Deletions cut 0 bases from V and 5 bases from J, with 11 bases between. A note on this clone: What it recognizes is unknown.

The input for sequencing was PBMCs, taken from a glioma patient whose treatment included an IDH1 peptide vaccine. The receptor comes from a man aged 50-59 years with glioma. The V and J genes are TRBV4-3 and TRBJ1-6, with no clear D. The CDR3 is CASSQEAAANNSPLHF. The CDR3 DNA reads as TGCGCCAGCAGCCAAGAAGCGGCAGCCAATAATTCACCCCTCCACTTT.